The present entry profiles one T cell receptor (beta chain) with its context. Repertoires were generated with immunoSEQ multiplex PCR, while TCRdb's copy carries only in-frame clones and drops some. The sample carries about 180,000 clones, more than 75% recorded once. This sample was taken from a study of blood T cell repertoires in COVID-19. The sample was peripheral blood. The clonotype comes from a woman aged 65 to 85 with COVID-19, enrolled during active disease.

For the CDR3, the DNA is TGTGCCTGGAGACGCGGGGGCCCTGAAGCTTTCTTT. This codes for CAWRRGGPEAFF. The rearrangement joins TRBV30 to TRBJ1-1; D may be TRBD1 (6 bases). CDR3 length equals 12 residues. Germline V gene data show CDR1 as GTSNPN and CDR2 as SVGIG (reference sequence). Trimming pared 3 bases from V and 6 bases from J, leaving 11 bases between.